This TCR beta chain appears in the sequencing data of a study of blood T cell repertoires in COVID-19. As for the study in general: Acute and convalescent COVID-19 samples came from the United States, Italy and Spain. The analysed material was cDNA or gDNA that came from T cells, B-cell-depleted T cells, or PBMCs.

Authors' processing steps: Amplification from reference gene primers served as the basis for estimated nucleated cell counts. Libraries were prepared by immunoSEQ multiplex PCR; TCRdb keeps only in-frame clonotypes and omits some of them. V and J calls and clone size are given by that table; D and trimming were obtained from the DNA. The sample has a few hundred thousand clones, more than 75% seen once. The CDR3 is 14 residues long. V lost 4 bases to trimming and J lost 2 bases, with 6 bases between them. Per the germline V gene, CDR1 is SNHLY and CDR2 is FYNNEI. The chain joins TRBV2 to TRBJ2-6; possible D gene TRBD2, 6 bases. The receptor comes from a man aged 50-60 years with active or convalescent COVID-19. Sequenced sample: peripheral blood. CDR3 protein: CASSGGAGANVLTF. As DNA, the CDR3 is TGTGCCAGCAGTGGGGGGGCTGGGGCCAACGTCCTGACTTTC.